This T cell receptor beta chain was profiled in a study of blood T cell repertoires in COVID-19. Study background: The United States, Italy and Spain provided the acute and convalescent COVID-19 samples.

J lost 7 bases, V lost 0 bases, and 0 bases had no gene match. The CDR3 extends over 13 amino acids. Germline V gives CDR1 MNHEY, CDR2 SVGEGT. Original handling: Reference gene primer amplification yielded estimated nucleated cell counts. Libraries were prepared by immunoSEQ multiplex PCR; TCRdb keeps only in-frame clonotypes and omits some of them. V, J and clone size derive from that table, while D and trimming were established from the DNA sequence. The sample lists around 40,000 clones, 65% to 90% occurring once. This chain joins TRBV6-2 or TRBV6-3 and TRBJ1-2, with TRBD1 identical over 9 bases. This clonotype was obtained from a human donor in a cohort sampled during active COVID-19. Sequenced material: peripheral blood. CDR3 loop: CASSYSTGGGYTF. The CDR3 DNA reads TGTGCCAGCAGTTACTCGACAGGGGGTGGCTACACCTTC.